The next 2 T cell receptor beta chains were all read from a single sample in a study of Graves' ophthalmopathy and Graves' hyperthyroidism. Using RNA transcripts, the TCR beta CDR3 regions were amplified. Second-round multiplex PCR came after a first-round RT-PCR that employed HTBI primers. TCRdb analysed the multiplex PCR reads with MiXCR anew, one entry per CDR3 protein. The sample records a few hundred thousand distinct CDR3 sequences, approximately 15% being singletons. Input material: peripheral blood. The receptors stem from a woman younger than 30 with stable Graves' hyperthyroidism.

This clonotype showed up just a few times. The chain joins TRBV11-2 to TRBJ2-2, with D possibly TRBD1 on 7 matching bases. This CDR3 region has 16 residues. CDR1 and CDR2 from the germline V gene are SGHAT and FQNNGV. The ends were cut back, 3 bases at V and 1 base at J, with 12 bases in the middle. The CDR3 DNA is TGTGCCAGCAGCTTTGGAGGGGGCGGGAACACCGGGGAGCTGTTTTTT. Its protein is CASSFGGGGNTGELFF. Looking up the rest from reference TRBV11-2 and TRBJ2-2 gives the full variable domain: EAGVAQSPRYKIIEKRQSVAFWCNPISGHATLYWYQQILGQGPKLLIQFQNNGVVDDSQLPKDRFSAERLKGVDSTLKIQPAKLEDSAVYLCASSFGGGGNTGELFFGEGSRLTVL.

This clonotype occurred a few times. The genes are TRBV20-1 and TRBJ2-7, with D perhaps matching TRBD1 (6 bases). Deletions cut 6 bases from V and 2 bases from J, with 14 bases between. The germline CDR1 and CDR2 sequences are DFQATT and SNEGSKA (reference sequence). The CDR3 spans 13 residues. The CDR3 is CSARRQAAYEQYF. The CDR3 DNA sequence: TGCAGTGCCCGGAGACAGGCCGCCTACGAGCAGTACTTC.